What follows is one T cell receptor (beta chain) and its context. Its antigen is unidentified. One entry per CDR3 protein results from TCRdb running MiXCR on the 5' RACE reads. The sample records 350,000 to 400,000 distinct CDR3 sequences, 20% to 25% being singletons. This sample was included in a study of CD8 T cells in ankylosing spondylitis. Germline V gene sequence: CDR1 SGHNT, CDR2 YYREEE (reference sequence). The germline V and J ends were trimmed by 1 base and 2 bases, with 10 bases remaining between them. This CDR3 spans 14 amino acids. Regarding the study as a whole: Within matched ankylosing spondylitis synovial fluid, disease-linked clones were reportedly significantly enriched. Within ankylosing spondylitis blood, a TCR beta motif made up of seven to nine highly homologous variants appeared to be characteristic. Clones that were linked to disease were CD8+ and were relatively rare in peripheral blood.

Input material: blood, either unsorted or a sorted T cell fraction (not recorded which). The receptor was derived from a male donor with ankylosing spondylitis or in good health (not recorded which). V and J are TRBV5-4 and TRBJ2-7; TRBD1 might be the D (6 bases). The CDR3 reads CASSLIGQPYEQYF. The CDR3 DNA reads as TGTGCCAGCAGCTTGATCGGACAGCCCTACGAGCAGTACTTC.